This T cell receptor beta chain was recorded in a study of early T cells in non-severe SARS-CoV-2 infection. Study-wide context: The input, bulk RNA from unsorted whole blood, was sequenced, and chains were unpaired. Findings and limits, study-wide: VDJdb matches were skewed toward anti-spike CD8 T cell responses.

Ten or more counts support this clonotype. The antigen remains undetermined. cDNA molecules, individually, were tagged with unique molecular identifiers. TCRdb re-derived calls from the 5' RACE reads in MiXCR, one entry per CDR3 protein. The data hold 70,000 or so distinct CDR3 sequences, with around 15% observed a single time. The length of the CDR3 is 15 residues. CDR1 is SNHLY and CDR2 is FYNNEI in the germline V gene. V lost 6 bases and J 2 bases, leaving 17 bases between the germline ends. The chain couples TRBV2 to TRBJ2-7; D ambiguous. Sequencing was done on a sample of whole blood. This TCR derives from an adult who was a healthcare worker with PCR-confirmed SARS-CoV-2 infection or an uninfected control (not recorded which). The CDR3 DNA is TGTGCCAGCAGCCCTCCGGAAGCCTGGGCCTACGAGCAGTACTTC. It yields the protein CASSPPEAWAYEQYF.